This T cell receptor (beta chain) derives from a study of cytomegalovirus exposure and HLA in healthy donors. Study-level information: A preliminary data release comprised tens of millions of unique TCRs obtained from HLA-typed donors. Clustering assigned approximately 79% of the approximately 400 genotyped donors to the Caucasian-associated ancestry cluster. Whole-study findings and limits: In an earlier analysis, most TCR beta V segments were productive about 87% or about 30% of the time. Researchers counted 180 or so TCR beta chains as cytomegalovirus-associated.

For this clone: What it binds is not known.

The V gene's germline CDR1 is SGHRS and CDR2 YFSETQ. The CDR3 covers 15 residues. V gave up 5 bases and J gave up 3 bases; unmatched junction bases: 10. Both 60 Vbeta primers and 13 Jbeta primers went into the PCR. Clones were sequenced by immunoSEQ multiplex PCR, and TCRdb holds only the in-frame ones, with some missing. The sample contains about 180,000 clones, about three quarters of which appear only once. The chain couples TRBV5-1 to TRBJ1-1; 7 bases line up with TRBD1. The sequenced sample consisted of PBMCs. The clonotype comes from a man aged 18-30 years in good health and CMV-seronegative. The CDR3 loop reads CASRPGTEIYTEAFF. As DNA, the CDR3 is TGCGCCAGCAGGCCCGGGACAGAAATCTACACTGAAGCTTTCTTT.